In its sample, the clone carrying this TCR beta chain was seen many times. Its antigen is not identified. Genomic DNA constituted the template upon which TCR beta VDJ and CDR3 profiling was performed. TCRdb redid the calling of the reads with MiXCR, one entry per CDR3 protein. The table has around 430,000 distinct CDR3 sequences, over 25% seen once. With 1 base clipped from V and 4 bases from J, the junction kept 4 bases outside the gene matches. Germline V gene data show CDR1 as LNHNV and CDR2 as YYDKDF (reference sequence). The CDR3 covers 15 residues. Flow cytometry had shown expanded CD8+CD57+ cells in the patients chosen for sequencing. These data come from a study of CD8+CD57+ T cells in acquired aplastic anemia. The wider study: The mean DNA yield obtained from sorted CD4+ and CD8+ cells came to about 3.2 ug.

General study results and limits: Both patients and controls carried the same twenty-nine CD8+ CDR3 sequences.

The sample consisted of sorted CD4+, CD8+, or CD8+CD57+ T cells (not recorded which) from PBMCs. The rearrangement joins TRBV15 to TRBJ1-3; 7 positions match TRBD1. This receptor was taken from a human donor with aplastic anemia. Here the CDR3 DNA reads TGTGCCACCAGCAGAGTAGGGGGCATCGGAAACACCATATATTTT. Protein: CATSRVGGIGNTIYF.